Presented here are 13 T cell receptor beta chains from one specimen sequenced in a study of T cells after yellow fever vaccination. TCRdb reprocessed the 5' RACE reads via MiXCR and lists one record per CDR3 protein. The sample records about 240,000 distinct CDR3 sequences, about 3.5% being singletons. The starting material was PBMCs, obtained 15 days after the yellow fever booster vaccination. These receptors all stem from a man between 18 and 35 years old who received the YFV17D yellow fever vaccine.

This clonotype was detected many times. V and J are TRBV12-3 or TRBV12-4 and TRBJ2-7; a possible D gene is TRBD1 (6 bases). V shed 6 bases and J shed 2 bases, with 14 bases lying between them. This CDR3 has 14 residues. CDR3 in DNA: TGTGCCAGCAGACTAGGGGGTAATCCCTACGAGCAGTACTTC. Residues: CASRLGGNPYEQYF.

This clonotype was seen at least ten times. The rearrangement links TRBV6-1 to TRBJ2-3; D ambiguous. V shed 5 bases and J shed 5 bases, with 8 bases lying between them. Germline lookup yields CDR1 MNHNS and CDR2 SASEGT. CDR3 size: 12 residues. The CDR3 sequence: CASSSAGDTQYF. The DNA of the CDR3 is TGTGCCAGCAGTAGCGCCGGAGATACGCAGTATTTT.

This clonotype showed up many times. The J gene is TRBJ2-7, the V gene TRBV4-1; 7 nucleotides line up with TRBD2. The V gene's germline CDR1 is MGHRA and CDR2 YSYEKL. V dropped 0 bases and J dropped 2; count of bases not matched to a gene: 7. The length of the CDR3 is 16 residues. The CDR3 sequence: CASSQETRGVTYEQYF. CDR3 coding DNA: TGCGCCAGCAGCCAAGAAACACGGGGGGTCACCTACGAGCAGTACTTC.

This clonotype was picked up many times. J is TRBJ1-2 and V is TRBV7-8, with 8 bases fitting TRBD1. Germline V gene sequence: CDR1 SGHVS, CDR2 FQNEAQ. The CDR3 sequence is 16 residues long. The V gene end was trimmed by 1 base and the J gene end by 2 bases; junction bases not matched to a gene: 6. In nucleotides, the CDR3 is TGTGCCAGCAGCTTAGGACAGGGGATCATGAACTATGGCTACACCTTC. It translates to CASSLGQGIMNYGYTF.

This clonotype was detected many times. The chain has TRBV7-9 and TRBJ2-7, with D possibly TRBD1 on 5 matching bases. Germline CDR1 and CDR2: SEHNR and FQNEAQ (reference sequence). There are 14 residues in the CDR3. Trimming left V 5 bases short and J 6 bases short, with 17 bases between. CDR3 amino acids: CASSHDSTRFEQYV. CDR3 bases: TGTGCCAGCAGCCACGACAGCACCAGGTTCGAGCAGTACGTC.

In this sample, this clonotype turned up many times. This chain uses TRBV20-1 with TRBJ2-1; unclear D gene. Germline V gene lookup returns CDR1 DFQATT and CDR2 SNEGSKA (reference sequence). Trimming pared 0 bases from V and 10 bases from J, leaving 10 bases between. The CDR3 length is 12 residues. The DNA for the CDR3 is TGCAGTGCTAGAGAAACAAGCAGCGAGCAGTTCTTC. It codes for CSARETSSEQFF.

This clonotype came up many times. The chain is built from TRBV5-6 and TRBJ2-1; D might be TRBD1 (6 bases). Looked up from germline, CDR1 is SGHDT and CDR2 is YYEEEE. Trimming cost V 4 bases and J 3 bases, with 14 bases left between them. The CDR3 extends over 15 amino acids. This CDR3 reads CASSLSGQNYNEQFF. The CDR3 DNA reads TGTGCCAGCAGCCTTTCGGGACAAAACTACAATGAGCAGTTCTTC.

This clonotype showed up many times. V and J are TRBV20-1 and TRBJ2-1, with 8 nucleotides matching TRBD2. J was trimmed by 5 bases and V by 2 bases; bases with no gene match: 2. Germline CDR1 and CDR2: DFQATT and SNEGSKA (reference sequence). The CDR3 has 13 amino acids. The CDR3 reads CSARTLADNEQFF. The DNA for the CDR3 is TGCAGTGCTAGAACACTAGCGGACAATGAGCAGTTCTTC.

The sample holds many counts of this clonotype. This rearrangement joins TRBV7-6 to TRBJ1-3; 8 nucleotides line up with TRBD1. This CDR3 spans 17 amino acids. In germline, CDR1 is SGHVS, CDR2 FNYEAQ. Trimming took 2 bases from V and 2 from J; bases not matched to a gene: 8. The CDR3 spells CASSLSMTGEAGNTIYF. The CDR3 DNA reads as TGTGCCAGCAGCTTAAGTATGACAGGGGAGGCTGGAAACACCATATATTTT. Based on the CDR3 plus reference TRBV7-6 and TRBJ1-3, the full variable domain is GAGVSQSPRYKVTKRGQDVALRCDPISGHVSLYWYRQALGQGPEFLTYFNYEAQQDKSGLPNDRFSAERPEGSISTLTIQRTEQRDSAMYRCASSLSMTGEAGNTIYFGEGSWLTVV.

This clonotype was recorded at least ten times. The chain employs TRBV5-1 and TRBJ1-4, with 7 bases aligning to TRBD1. The CDR3 spans 17 residues. Germline CDR1 and CDR2: SGHRS and YFSETQ. V trimming: 1 base; J trimming: 5 bases; junction bases outside the gene matches: 11. The CDR3 DNA reads as TGCGCCAGCAGCTTGAACTACCCGGGACAGCCAAATGAAAAACTGTTTTTT. Encoded protein: CASSLNYPGQPNEKLFF.

J is TRBJ1-6 and V is TRBV7-6, with 12 bases matching TRBD1. In germline, CDR1 is SGHVS, CDR2 FNYEAQ. The J segment lost 6 bases and the V segment lost 6 bases, leaving 15 bases of the junction unmatched. This CDR3 has 19 residues. CDR3 sequence: CASSPTIRDRGPGNSPLHF. In DNA, the CDR3 is TGTGCCAGCAGTCCCACCATCCGGGACAGGGGGCCCGGTAATTCACCCCTCCACTTT.

This clonotype was found a few times. The chain carries TRBV5-4 and TRBJ2-5; D is unclear. Trimming left V 4 bases short and J 0 bases short, with 16 bases between. Looked up from germline, CDR1 is SGHNT and CDR2 is YYREEE (reference sequence). The length of the CDR3 is 16 residues. CDR3 loop: CASSRGSSSDQETQYF. CDR3 DNA: TGTGCCAGCAGCCGCGGAAGCTCCTCCGACCAAGAGACCCAGTACTTC.

The chain joins TRBV4-3 to TRBJ2-3; 8 nucleotides line up with TRBD2. V lost 2 bases to trimming and J lost 6 bases; unmatched junction nucleotides: 13. The CDR3 is 17 residues long. The V gene's germline CDR1 is LGHNA and CDR2 YSLEER. The CDR3 coding sequence is TGCGCCAGCAGCCAACCCCCCGGACGCGGGGGGTGGGATACGCAGTATTTT. Protein sequence: CASSQPPGRGGWDTQYF.